This passage covers 4 T cell receptor beta chains from one sample sequenced in a study of blood T cell repertoires in COVID-19. The table came from immunoSEQ multiplex PCR; TCRdb's copy has only in-frame clones and leaves some out. The sample holds over 450,000 clones; roughly nine tenths are singletons and the top ten take roughly 7.4%. The specimen was peripheral blood. Every receptor here comes from a woman aged 50 to 60 with COVID-19, enrolled during active disease.

V is TRBV6-5 and J is TRBJ2-5; 8 nucleotides align to TRBD1. The CDR3 covers 15 residues. V was pared by 2 bases and J by 3 bases, with 5 bases of the junction left unmatched. Germline V gene lookup returns CDR1 MNHEY and CDR2 SVGAGI. The CDR3 DNA sequence: TGTGCCAGCAGTTACCGGCAGGGGGCGGAAGAGACCCAGTACTTC. Encoded protein: CASSYRQGAEETQYF.

The CDR3 DNA reads as TGTGCTAGTGGTTCCAAACAGGGGGCTTCTGCGGACACTGAAGCTTTCTTT. Translating it yields CASGSKQGASADTEAFF. The chain joins TRBV12-5 to TRBJ1-1, with 9 bases identical to TRBD1. After removal of 4 bases from V and 3 bases from J, the junction contained 12 bases not matched to a gene. Germline CDR1 and CDR2: LGHNT and FRNRAP. This CDR3 region has 17 residues.

This chain links TRBV6-5 with TRBJ1-4; 11 bases map to TRBD1. CDR1 MNHEY and CDR2 SVGAGI come from the germline V gene. The CDR3 has 15 amino acids. The V segment lost 10 bases and the J segment 7 bases; nucleotides outside the gene matches: 11. CDR3 region: CATSIGQGAPEKLFF. The CDR3 coding sequence is TGTGCCACCTCCATAGGACAGGGGGCTCCTGAAAAACTGTTTTTT.

The J gene is TRBJ2-2, the V gene TRBV14; D may be TRBD2 (6 bases). The CDR3 contains 13 residues. Trimming pared 5 bases from V and 5 bases from J, leaving 9 bases between. CDR1 is SGHDN, CDR2 FVKESK, per germline. The CDR3 protein is CASSWRGTGELFF. CDR3 coding DNA: TGTGCCAGCAGCTGGAGGGGAACCGGGGAGCTGTTTTTT.